Here is one T cell receptor (beta chain) with its context. What it binds is not known. Second doses at about 4 or about 12 weeks were pooled. Germline-derived CDR1 and CDR2 are MNHEY and SVGAGI. CDR3 size: 13 residues. V was clipped by 0 bases and J by 3 bases, with 5 bases between them. This sample is part of a study of T cell responses to AZD1222 COVID-19 vaccine. Findings and caveats of the study: Baseline antibody screening turned up just a handful of seropositive AZD1222 recipients.

TCRdb's table, derived via immunoSEQ multiplex PCR, lists solely in-frame clones and lacks some. The sample carries over 120,000 clones, about nine tenths recorded once. This clonotype was sampled from an adult who received the AZD1222 COVID-19 vaccine. The V gene is TRBV6-5, the J gene TRBJ1-1; D gene unclear. The specimen comprised peripheral blood, sampled 28 days after the second AZD1222 dose. The CDR3 sequence is CASSYSTHTEAFF. For the CDR3, the DNA is TGTGCCAGCAGTTACTCGACCCACACTGAAGCTTTCTTT.